This T cell receptor beta chain derives from a study of blood T cells in healthy people across ages. The CDR3 has 16 amino acids. CDR1 MNHEY and CDR2 SMNVEV come from the germline V gene (reference sequence). V gave up 4 bases and J gave up 0 bases, with 15 bases separating them. This clonotype occurred a few times. Sample-barcoded 5' priming and a J-beta primer mix drove a second PCR of 7 to 11 cycles. TCRdb re-called the 5' RACE reads through MiXCR, storing one row per CDR3 protein. The profile shows roughly 1,700,000 distinct CDR3 sequences, under 30% of them singletons. At least 7 million PBMCs were isolated per sample.

This receptor was identified in a young woman in good health. Sequenced material: blood. V gene TRBV27 combines with J gene TRBJ1-2, with a possible D match to TRBD1 (5 bases). CDR3 coding DNA: TGTGCCAGCAGTTCCCTCGGCGAGGGACCTAACTATGGCTACACCTTC. This gives the protein CASSSLGEGPNYGYTF.